The T cell receptor (beta chain) described here comes from a study of shared clonotypes between healthy human individuals. V was clipped by 3 bases and J by 2 bases; unmatched bases: 9. CDR1 is KGHSH, CDR2 LQKENI, per germline. The CDR3 length is 16 residues. Profiling relied on immunoSEQ multiplex PCR, and the TCRdb table lists in-frame clones only, not all of them. Here the sample spans roughly 1,600,000 clones, around 98.5% being singletons. This TCR came from a man aged 25-45 years in good health. The rearrangement joins TRBV18 to TRBJ1-1; TRBD1 aligns across 7 bases. Sequencing input: naive CD4+ T cells sorted from blood. Subset specified: CD45RA+ positively selected. The CDR3 sequence: CASSPLPGGSNTEAFF. In DNA form, the CDR3 reads TGTGCCAGCTCACCTCTTCCAGGGGGGTCTAACACTGAAGCTTTCTTT. Looking up the rest from reference TRBV18 and TRBJ1-1 gives the full variable domain: NAGVMQNPRHLVRRRGQEARLRCSPMKGHSHVYWYRQLPEEGLKFMVYLQKENIIDESGMPKERFSAEFPKEGPSILRIQQVVRGDSAAYFCASSPLPGGSNTEAFFGQGTRLTVV.